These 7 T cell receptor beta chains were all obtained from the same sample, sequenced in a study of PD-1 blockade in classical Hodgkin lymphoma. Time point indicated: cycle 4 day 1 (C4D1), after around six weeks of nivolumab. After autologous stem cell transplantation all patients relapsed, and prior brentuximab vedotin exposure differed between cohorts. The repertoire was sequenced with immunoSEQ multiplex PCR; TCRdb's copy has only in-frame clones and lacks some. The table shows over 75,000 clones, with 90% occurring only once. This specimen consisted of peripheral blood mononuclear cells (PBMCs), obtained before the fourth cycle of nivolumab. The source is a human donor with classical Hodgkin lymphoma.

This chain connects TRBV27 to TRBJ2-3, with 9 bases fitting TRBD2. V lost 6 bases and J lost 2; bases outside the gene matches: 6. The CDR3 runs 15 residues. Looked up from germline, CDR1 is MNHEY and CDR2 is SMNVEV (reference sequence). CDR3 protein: CASSPSGGITDTQYF. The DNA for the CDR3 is TGTGCCAGCAGCCCCAGCGGGGGGATCACAGATACGCAGTATTTT.

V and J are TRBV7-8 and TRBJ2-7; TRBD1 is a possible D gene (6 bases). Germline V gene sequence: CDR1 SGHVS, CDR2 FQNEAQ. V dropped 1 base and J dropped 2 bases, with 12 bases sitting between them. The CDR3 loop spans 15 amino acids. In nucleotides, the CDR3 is TGTGCCAGCAGCTTAGACCGCCAGGGGCCCTACGAGCAGTACTTC. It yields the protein CASSLDRQGPYEQYF.

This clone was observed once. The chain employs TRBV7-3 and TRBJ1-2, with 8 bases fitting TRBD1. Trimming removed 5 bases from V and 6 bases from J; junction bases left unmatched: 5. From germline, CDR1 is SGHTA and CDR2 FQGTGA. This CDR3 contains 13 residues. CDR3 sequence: CASSHTGGNGYTF. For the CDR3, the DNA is TGTGCCAGCAGCCATACAGGGGGGAATGGCTACACCTTC.

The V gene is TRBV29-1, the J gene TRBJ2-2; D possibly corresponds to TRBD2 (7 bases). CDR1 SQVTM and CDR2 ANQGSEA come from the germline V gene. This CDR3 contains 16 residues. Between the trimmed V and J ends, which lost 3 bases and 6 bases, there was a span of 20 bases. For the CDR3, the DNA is TGCAGCGTTGACGGGGGAGGGGGGCTTAGGGCCGGGGAGCTGTTTTTT. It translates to CSVDGGGGLRAGELFF.

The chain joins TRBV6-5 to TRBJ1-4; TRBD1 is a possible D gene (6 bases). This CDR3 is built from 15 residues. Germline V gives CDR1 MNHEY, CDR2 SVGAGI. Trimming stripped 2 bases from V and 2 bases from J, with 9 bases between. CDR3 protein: CASSYGGGTNEKLFF. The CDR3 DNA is TGTGCCAGCAGTTACGGGGGGGGCACTAATGAAAAACTGTTTTTT.

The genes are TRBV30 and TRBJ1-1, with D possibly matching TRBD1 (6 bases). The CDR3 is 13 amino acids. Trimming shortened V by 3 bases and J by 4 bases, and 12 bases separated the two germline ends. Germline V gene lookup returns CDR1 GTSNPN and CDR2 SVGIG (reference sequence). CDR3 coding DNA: TGTGCCTGGAGGGATACAGGGCCCACTGAAGCTTTCTTT. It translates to CAWRDTGPTEAFF.

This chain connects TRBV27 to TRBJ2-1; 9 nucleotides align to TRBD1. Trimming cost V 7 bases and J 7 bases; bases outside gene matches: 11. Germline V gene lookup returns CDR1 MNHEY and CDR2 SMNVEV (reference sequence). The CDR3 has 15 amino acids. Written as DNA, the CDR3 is TGTGCCAGCACCCCTCCGGGGACAGGGACGAATGAGCAGTTCTTC. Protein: CASTPPGTGTNEQFF.